This TCR beta chain was identified during a study of blood T cell repertoires in COVID-19. As for the study in general: Acute-phase and convalescent COVID-19 samples originated in the United States, Italy and Spain.

Seattle-derived patients entered the study during active infection and were followed longitudinally. Authors' analysis steps: Using reference gene primer amplification, nucleated cell counts were estimated. Profiled with immunoSEQ multiplex PCR; TCRdb holds only in-frame clones, not every one. That table furnishes V, J and clone size, whereas the DNA furnished D and trimming. Here the sample spans approximately 260,000 clones, 88% being singletons. The CDR3 extends over 16 amino acids. V lost 5 bases to trimming and J lost 7 bases; unmatched junction nucleotides: 7. Germline V gene data show CDR1 as LNHDA and CDR2 as SQIVND (reference sequence).

This receptor was identified in a woman in her seventies with COVID-19, enrolled during active disease. The chain combines TRBV19 with TRBJ2-1; 14 nucleotides line up with TRBD2. Source material: peripheral blood. CDR3 amino acids: CASSRRLAGGSNEQFF. CDR3 nucleotide sequence: TGTGCCAGTAGTCGCCGACTAGCGGGAGGGAGTAATGAGCAGTTCTTC.